Listed here are 8 T cell receptor beta chains from one sample, sequenced in a study of cytomegalovirus exposure and HLA in healthy donors (dated by TCRdb to between 2016 and 2019). Receptor libraries were prepared by the immunoSEQ multiplex PCR assay. TCRdb carries this immuneACCESS record with in-frame sequences only. Its versions omit some clonotypes, under half of them owing to an unresolved V gene in the studies checked, with the rest unexplained. Counted in this sample were 100,000 to 150,000 clones; roughly nine tenths of them appeared once. Together, the top ten hold approximately 3.5% of the sample. The sequenced sample was PBMCs. Receptors originate from a man aged 30 to 45 in good health and CMV-seronegative.

The V gene is TRBV19, the J gene TRBJ1-1; D possibly corresponds to TRBD1 (5 bases). Trimming cost V 1 base and J 1 base, with 10 bases left between them. Germline loops: CDR1 LNHDA, CDR2 SQIVND (reference sequence). The CDR3 has 15 amino acids. The CDR3 bases are TGTGCCAGTAGTATAGGGTGGGGCCAGAACACTGAAGCTTTCTTT. Residues: CASSIGWGQNTEAFF.

A single count supports this clone. The rearrangement uses TRBV19 and TRBJ1-2, with D possibly matching TRBD1 (6 bases). Germline CDR1 is LNHDA and CDR2 is SQIVND (reference sequence). This CDR3 is built from 15 residues. With 7 bases removed from V and 1 base from J, the gap between germline ends came to 16 bases. The CDR3 DNA sequence: TGTGCCAGTACTGGCCGGGACACCTTTAACTATGGCTACACCTTC. Protein sequence: CASTGRDTFNYGYTF.

The chain is built from TRBV7-6 and TRBJ2-3, with D possibly being TRBD1 (5 bases). CDR1 and CDR2 from the germline V gene are SGHVS and FNYEAQ. The CDR3 sequence is 16 residues long. With 5 bases removed from V and 3 bases from J, the gap between germline ends came to 18 bases. The CDR3 loop reads CASSPSWAGNTDTQYF. The CDR3 DNA sequence: TGTGCCAGCAGCCCGTCCTGGGCAGGGAATACAGATACGCAGTATTTT.

This chain connects TRBV7-9 to TRBJ1-1; 8 bases align to TRBD1. CDR3 size: 15 residues. Trimming removed 0 bases from V and 5 bases from J; junction bases left unmatched: 5. CDR1 and CDR2 (germline): SEHNR, FQNEAQ (reference sequence). The CDR3 protein is CASSLANRGETEAFF. CDR3 bases: TGTGCCAGCAGCTTAGCAAACAGGGGGGAAACTGAAGCTTTCTTT.

The CDR3 coding sequence is TGTGCCAGTAGTATTGGGACAGGACGCACAGATACGCAGTATTTT. It translates to CASSIGTGRTDTQYF. The chain joins TRBV19 to TRBJ2-3; 8 bases are a match to TRBD1. J gave up 1 base and V 3 bases, and 3 bases lay outside the gene matches. CDR1 is LNHDA, CDR2 SQIVND, per germline (reference sequence). This CDR3 region has 15 residues.

J is TRBJ2-3 and V is TRBV11-1; 12 positions agree with TRBD2. V was pared by 5 bases and J by 0 bases, with 3 bases of the junction left unmatched. CDR1 is SGHAT, CDR2 FQDESV, per germline (reference sequence). The length of the CDR3 is 16 residues. The CDR3 sequence: CASSAGLAGSTDTQYF. CDR3 bases: TGTGCCAGCAGCGCCGGACTAGCGGGGAGCACAGATACGCAGTATTTT.

This clone occurred a few times. The gene calls are TRBV27 and TRBJ1-6, with unresolved D. V lost 3 bases to trimming and J lost 7 bases, with 10 bases between them. Germline CDR1 and CDR2: MNHEY and SMNVEV (reference sequence). The length of the CDR3 is 14 residues. CDR3 sequence: CASSFGIMNSPLHF. The CDR3 DNA reads TGTGCCAGCAGTTTCGGGATTATGAATTCACCCCTCCACTTT.

V and J are TRBV6-6 and TRBJ2-1, with D unclear. Germline values: CDR1 MNHNY, CDR2 SVGAGI (reference sequence). V was pared by 2 bases and J by 2 bases, with 10 bases between. The CDR3 runs 15 residues. As DNA, the CDR3 is TGTGCCAGCAGTTACGCGAGGAACACCTACAATGAGCAGTTCTTC. This translates into CASSYARNTYNEQFF.